This T cell receptor (beta chain) appears in the sequencing data of a study of PD-1 blockade in classical Hodgkin lymphoma. Study at large: Intravenous nivolumab at 3 mg/kg was given to patients every 2 weeks.

All trial patients relapsed after autologous stem cell transplantation. Repertoires were generated with immunoSEQ multiplex PCR, while TCRdb's copy carries only in-frame clones and drops some. Here the sample spans 22,000 or so clones, around four fifths being singletons. Study-wide points: Reasons behind the repertoire differences stay unclear, perhaps disease activity or earlier therapy. Researchers reported that CD4+ TCR diversity, though not CD8+, rose significantly by C4D1.

The CDR3 totals 14 residues. The germline V gene has CDR1 SGHDN and CDR2 FVKESK. Trimming left V 2 bases short and J 2 bases short, with 6 bases between. About this clone itself: The antigen remains undetermined.

This TCR came from a human donor with classical Hodgkin lymphoma. The J gene is TRBJ2-2, the V gene TRBV14; D is unclear. Material: peripheral blood mononuclear cells (PBMCs), obtained before the second cycle of nivolumab. The CDR3 DNA follows: TGTGCCAGCAGCCAAAATTATAACACCGGGGAGCTGTTTTTT. This encodes CASSQNYNTGELFF.